This T cell receptor beta chain is drawn from a study of cytomegalovirus exposure and HLA in healthy donors. In the study overall: As an earlier analysis found, roughly 180 million T cells yielded about 120 million unique TCR beta sequences.

Regarding this clone: Its cognate antigen is unknown.

The CDR3 is made up of 13 amino acids. The germline CDR1 and CDR2 sequences are SGHTA and FQGTGA. V lost 2 bases and J 5 bases, leaving 9 bases between the germline ends. The primer mix had 60 Vbeta and 13 Jbeta primers. Using immunoSEQ multiplex PCR, the repertoire was profiled, and TCRdb retains in-frame clones only, with some absent. The sample records about 110,000 clones, 65% to 80% being singletons. Study-wide results and caveats: V segments that were indistinguishable, TRBV6-2 and TRBV6-3 among them, were omitted from analysis. Several top significant clusters appeared, in a later analysis, to be linked to common viral pathogens. Overall, roughly 150 TCR beta chains were annotated as cytomegalovirus-associated.

This receptor was obtained from a human donor in good health. Sequences were obtained from PBMCs. The chain employs TRBV7-3 and TRBJ2-5; no firm D call. Written as DNA, the CDR3 is TGTGCCAGCAGCTTAGGGCGTTTGGAGACCCAGTACTTC. Encoded protein: CASSLGRLETQYF.